The clone carrying this T cell receptor beta chain was observed a few times. Its cognate antigen is unknown. Indicated time point: persistent/refractory GD, antithyroid drugs over 5 years with positive TRAb. The TCR library was prepared using RNA isolated from PBMCs. According to the study, TCR beta libraries were built with iRepertoire HTBI primers and CDR3-region Arm-PCR. MiXCR was run by TCRdb on the multiplex PCR reads, yielding one entry per CDR3 protein. The table shows around 460,000 distinct CDR3 sequences, with approximately 21% occurring only once. The data were taken from a study of regulatory T cells in long-lasting Graves disease. Study-level information: Persistent Graves' disease required over 5 years of antithyroid drugs and positive TSH receptor antibodies. Study-level results: It was possible that the small sample size reduced accuracy.

This material consisted of peripheral blood mononuclear cells (PBMCs), taken when the disease was refractory, from a patient treated with antithyroid drugs. This clonotype was sampled from a female donor with Graves disease.

This CDR3 is CAWDGTGGEQYF. As DNA, the CDR3 is TGTGCCTGGGACGGGACAGGGGGGGAACAGTACTTC. The chain couples TRBV30 to TRBJ2-7, with TRBD1 matching over 11 bases. V lost 5 bases to trimming and J lost 10 bases; unmatched junction nucleotides: 7. The CDR3 runs 12 residues. Germline lookup yields CDR1 GTSNPN and CDR2 SVGIG (reference sequence). The full variable domain, completed using reference TRBV30 and TRBJ2-7, is SQTIHQWPATLVQPVGSPLSLECTVEGTSNPNLYWYRQAAGRGLQLLFYSVGIGQISSEVPQNLSASRPQDRQFILSSKKLLLSDSGFYLCAWDGTGGEQYFGPGTRLTVT.